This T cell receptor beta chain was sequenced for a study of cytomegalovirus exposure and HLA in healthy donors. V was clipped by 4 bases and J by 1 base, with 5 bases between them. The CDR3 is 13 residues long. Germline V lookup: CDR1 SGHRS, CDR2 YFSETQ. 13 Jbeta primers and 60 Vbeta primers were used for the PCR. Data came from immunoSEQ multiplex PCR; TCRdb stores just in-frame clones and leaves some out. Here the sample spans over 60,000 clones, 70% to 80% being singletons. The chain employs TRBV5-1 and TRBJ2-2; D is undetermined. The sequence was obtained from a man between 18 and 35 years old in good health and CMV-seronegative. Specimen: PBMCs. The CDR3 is CASSPRNTGELFF. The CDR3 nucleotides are TGCGCCAGCAGCCCCCGGAACACCGGGGAGCTGTTTTTT. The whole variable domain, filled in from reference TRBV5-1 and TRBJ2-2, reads KAGVTQTPRYLIKTRGQQVTLSCSPISGHRSVSWYQQTPGQGLQFLFEYFSETQRNKGNFPGRFSGRQFSNSRSEMNVSTLELGDSALYLCASSPRNTGELFFGEGSRLTVL.